Listed here are 14 T cell receptor beta chains from one sample, sequenced in a study of blood T cell repertoires in COVID-19. The assay was immunoSEQ multiplex PCR, and TCRdb's table has in-frame clones only and misses some. This table has about 99,000 clones, 75% to 85% appearing once. Sequenced: peripheral blood. The receptors stem from a man between 60 and 70 years old with acute or convalescent COVID-19.

The gene calls are TRBV5-1 and TRBJ2-6; 7 bases are a match to TRBD1. From germline, CDR1 is SGHRS and CDR2 YFSETQ. The CDR3 contains 18 residues. V gave up 0 bases and J gave up 2 bases; unmatched junction bases: 8. The CDR3 loop reads CASSLDPQGSPGANVLTF. The CDR3 bases are TGCGCCAGCAGCTTGGATCCACAGGGGTCCCCTGGGGCCAACGTCCTGACTTTC.

There are a few counts of this clone. The genes are TRBV7-6 and TRBJ1-1, with D perhaps TRBD1 (6 bases). The V gene lost 5 bases and the J gene lost 1 base, with 14 bases spanning the gap. The CDR3 totals 15 residues. Germline V lookup: CDR1 SGHVS, CDR2 FNYEAQ. The CDR3 here is CASSPRQDPNTEAFF. CDR3 coding DNA: TGTGCCAGCAGCCCTCGACAGGACCCGAACACTGAAGCTTTCTTT.

This clone was observed a few times. This chain connects TRBV19 to TRBJ1-1; 11 bases map to TRBD1. The CDR3 is 14 residues long. The V and J ends lost 6 bases and 6 bases, in that order; junction bases with no gene match: 6. Germline CDR1 reads LNHDA; CDR2 reads SQIVND (reference sequence). The DNA for the CDR3 is TGTGCCAGTAGGGACAGGGGGCAACACCCTGAAGCTTTCTTT. Amino acid sequence: CASRDRGQHPEAFF.

On this clone: Other DNA sequences in the same sample also yield this CDR3. The genes are TRBV4-3 and TRBJ2-7; D is unclear. V dropped 2 bases and J dropped 7 bases, with 18 bases sitting between them. Germline loops: CDR1 LGHNA, CDR2 YSLEER. This CDR3 comprises 15 residues. This CDR3 is CASSQSWRLSLEQYF. The CDR3 region has the DNA TGCGCCAGCAGCCAATCGTGGAGACTGTCCCTTGAGCAGTACTTC.

The chain couples TRBV6-5 to TRBJ2-2; 9 bases fit TRBD1. CDR3 size: 16 residues. CDR1 is MNHEY and CDR2 is SVGAGI in the germline V gene. The ends lost 0 bases at V and 6 bases at J; junction bases unmatched: 5. This CDR3 is CASSYSRTGDSGELFF. Written as DNA, the CDR3 is TGTGCCAGCAGTTACTCAAGGACAGGGGATTCCGGGGAGCTGTTTTTT.

This chain uses TRBV2 with TRBJ2-5; 11 nucleotides match TRBD2. Germline V gene data show CDR1 as SNHLY and CDR2 as FYNNEI. Trimming removed 8 bases from V and 5 bases from J; junction bases left unmatched: 7. This CDR3 region has 14 residues. The CDR3 DNA reads TGTGCCAGCTGTAATAGCGGGGGGGCTGAGACCCAGTACTTC. Protein sequence: CASCNSGGAETQYF.

The chain links TRBV19 to TRBJ2-1; TRBD2 matches at 8 bases. The CDR3 runs 15 residues. Germline V gene lookup returns CDR1 LNHDA and CDR2 SQIVND (reference sequence). V shed 10 bases and J 5 bases; nucleotides not matched to a gene: 13. CDR3 residues: CATLSGLAPNNEQFF. The CDR3 DNA sequence: TGTGCCACCTTGTCCGGACTAGCCCCAAACAATGAGCAGTTCTTC.

The CDR3 reads CASRSDTFGYTF. The CDR3, as DNA: TGTGCCAGCAGATCCGACACATTTGGCTACACCTTC. The chain links TRBV28 to TRBJ1-2; D uncertain. V lost 6 bases and J 7 bases, leaving 12 bases between the germline ends. CDR3 length: 12 residues. Germline V gene data show CDR1 as MDHEN and CDR2 as SYDVKM.

The chain is built from TRBV7-6 and TRBJ2-5; D is possibly TRBD2 (6 bases). The CDR3 loop spans 14 amino acids. Deletions cut 1 base from V and 5 bases from J, with 11 bases between. CDR1 and CDR2 from the germline V gene are SGHVS and FNYEAQ. The CDR3 spells CASSLVAGGETQYF. The CDR3 coding sequence is TGTGCCAGCAGCTTAGTTGCTGGGGGGGAGACCCAGTACTTC. The complete variable domain, with remaining parts taken from reference TRBV7-6 and TRBJ2-5, reads GAGVSQSPRYKVTKRGQDVALRCDPISGHVSLYWYRQALGQGPEFLTYFNYEAQQDKSGLPNDRFSAERPEGSISTLTIQRTEQRDSAMYRCASSLVAGGETQYFGPGTRLLVL.

This chain links TRBV5-1 with TRBJ2-7; a possible D gene is TRBD2 (5 bases). Germline CDR1 is SGHRS and CDR2 is YFSETQ. The CDR3 length is 16 residues. Trimming cost V 0 bases and J 2 bases, with 15 bases left between them. The DNA for the CDR3 is TGCGCCAGCAGCTTGGCCTTGACGGGATCCACCTACGAGCAGTACTTC. Translating gives CASSLALTGSTYEQYF.

The chain couples TRBV9 to TRBJ1-1; 7 bases agree with TRBD1. Germline V lookup: CDR1 SGDLS, CDR2 YYNGEE. The CDR3 sequence is 14 residues long. V was pared by 4 bases and J by 5 bases, with 8 bases of the junction left unmatched. The DNA of the CDR3 is TGTGCCAGCAGCCTACAGGGGAGTCGGACTGAAGCTTTCTTT. The encoded protein is CASSLQGSRTEAFF.

The chain has TRBV3-1 (or the pseudogene TRBV3-2) and TRBJ1-3; D call uncertain. Trimming took off 0 bases at V and 3 bases at J, with 3 bases between the two ends. Germline V gives CDR1 LGHDT, CDR2 YNNKEL (reference sequence). CDR3 length: 13 amino acids. The CDR3: CASSQDLGNTIYF. In nucleotides, the CDR3 is TGTGCCAGCAGCCAAGATCTTGGAAACACCATATATTTT.

This clone was seen only once. CDR3 protein: CASSFRTNPRGGNYNEQFF. The DNA of the CDR3 is TGCGCCAGCAGCTTCCGTACAAACCCCAGGGGTGGGAACTACAATGAGCAGTTCTTC. This chain links TRBV5-1 with TRBJ2-1; tentatively, D is TRBD1 (6 bases). The CDR3 loop spans 19 amino acids. The germline CDR1 and CDR2 sequences are SGHRS and YFSETQ. V dropped 2 bases and J dropped 3 bases, with 24 bases sitting between them.

The rearrangement uses TRBV7-9 and TRBJ1-2; 7 bases map to TRBD1. Germline V gene lookup returns CDR1 SEHNR and CDR2 FQNEAQ (reference sequence). V lost 6 bases and J lost 3; bases outside the gene matches: 10. CDR3 length equals 15 residues. CDR3 in amino acids: CASRDQTDRYYGYTF. The CDR3 nucleotides are TGTGCCAGCAGGGATCAAACGGACAGGTACTATGGCTACACCTTC. Full variable domain (missing parts from reference TRBV7-9 and TRBJ1-2): DTGVSQNPRHKITKRGQNVTFRCDPISEHNRLYWYRQTLGQGPEFLTYFQNEAQLEKSRLLSDRFSAERPKGSFSTLEIQRTEQGDSAMYLCASRDQTDRYYGYTFGSGTRLTVV.